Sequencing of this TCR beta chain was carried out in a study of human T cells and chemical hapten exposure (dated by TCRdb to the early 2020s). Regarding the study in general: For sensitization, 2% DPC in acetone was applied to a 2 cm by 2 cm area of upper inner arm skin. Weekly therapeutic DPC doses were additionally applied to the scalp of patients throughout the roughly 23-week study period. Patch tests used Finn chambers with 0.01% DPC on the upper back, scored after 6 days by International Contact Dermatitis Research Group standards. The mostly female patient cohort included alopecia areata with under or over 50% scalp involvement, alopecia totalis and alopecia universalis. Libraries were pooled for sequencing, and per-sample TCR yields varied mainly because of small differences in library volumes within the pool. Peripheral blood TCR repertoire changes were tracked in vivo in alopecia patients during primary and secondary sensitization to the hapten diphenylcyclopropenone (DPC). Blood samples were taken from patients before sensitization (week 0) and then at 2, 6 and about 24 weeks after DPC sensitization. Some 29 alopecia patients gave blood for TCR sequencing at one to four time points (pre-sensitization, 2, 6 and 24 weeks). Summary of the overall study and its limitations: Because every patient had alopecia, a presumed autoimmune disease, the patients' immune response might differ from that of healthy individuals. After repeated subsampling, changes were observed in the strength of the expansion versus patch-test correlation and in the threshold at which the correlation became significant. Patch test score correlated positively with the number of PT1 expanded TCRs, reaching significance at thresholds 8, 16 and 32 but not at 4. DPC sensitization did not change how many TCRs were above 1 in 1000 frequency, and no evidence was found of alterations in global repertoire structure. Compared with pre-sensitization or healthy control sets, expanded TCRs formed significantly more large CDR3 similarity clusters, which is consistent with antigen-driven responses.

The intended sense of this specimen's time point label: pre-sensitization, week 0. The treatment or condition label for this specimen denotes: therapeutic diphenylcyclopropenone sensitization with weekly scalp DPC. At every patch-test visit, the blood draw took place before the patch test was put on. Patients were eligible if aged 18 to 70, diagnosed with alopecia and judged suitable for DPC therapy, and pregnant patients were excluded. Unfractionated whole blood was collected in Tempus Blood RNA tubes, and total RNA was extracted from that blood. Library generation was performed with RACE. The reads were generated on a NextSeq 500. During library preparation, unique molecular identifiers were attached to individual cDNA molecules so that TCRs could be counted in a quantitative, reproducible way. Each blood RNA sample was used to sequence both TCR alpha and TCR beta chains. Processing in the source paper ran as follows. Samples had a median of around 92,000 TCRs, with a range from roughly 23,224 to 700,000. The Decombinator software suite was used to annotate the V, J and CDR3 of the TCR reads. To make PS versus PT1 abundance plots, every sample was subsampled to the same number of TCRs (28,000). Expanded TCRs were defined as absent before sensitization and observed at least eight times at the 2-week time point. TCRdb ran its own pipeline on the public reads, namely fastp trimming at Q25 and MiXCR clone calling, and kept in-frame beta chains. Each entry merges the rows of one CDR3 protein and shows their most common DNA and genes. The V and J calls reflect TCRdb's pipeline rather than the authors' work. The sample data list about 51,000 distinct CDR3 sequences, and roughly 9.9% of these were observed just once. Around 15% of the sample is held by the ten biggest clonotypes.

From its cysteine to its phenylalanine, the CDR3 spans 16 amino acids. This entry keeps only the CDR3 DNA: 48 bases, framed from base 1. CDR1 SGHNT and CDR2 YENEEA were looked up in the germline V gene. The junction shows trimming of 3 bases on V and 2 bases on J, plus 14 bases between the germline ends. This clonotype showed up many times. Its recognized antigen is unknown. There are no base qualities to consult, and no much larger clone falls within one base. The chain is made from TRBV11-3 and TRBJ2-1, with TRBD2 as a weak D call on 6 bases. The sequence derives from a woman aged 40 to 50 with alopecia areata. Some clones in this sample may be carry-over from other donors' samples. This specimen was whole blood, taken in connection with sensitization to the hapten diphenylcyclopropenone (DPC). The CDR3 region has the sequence CASSFESGDPYNEQFF. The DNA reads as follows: TGTGCCAGCAGCTTCGAATCGGGGGACCCCTACAATGAGCAGTTCTTC.